These 23 T cell receptor beta chains share one sample of origin, sequenced in a study of cytomegalovirus exposure and HLA in healthy donors (dated by TCRdb to about 2017). The method was the immunoSEQ multiplex PCR assay. For the multiplex PCR, a mixture combining 60 forward primers for TCR Vbeta segments and 13 reverse primers for TCR Jbeta segments was used. Here the immuneACCESS table is served through TCRdb, limited to in-frame sequences with V and J called. Missing clones are a known gap in these copies; in checked studies unresolved V genes cover under half, and the rest lacks a known reason. This sample comprises around 150,000 clones, about four fifths of them detected only once. About 5% of the sample is in the top ten clones. Sequencing was carried out using PBMCs. These receptors all come from a man aged 30-40 years in good health and CMV-seropositive.

The chain joins TRBV27 to TRBJ1-2, with D perhaps TRBD1 (5 bases). CDR3 length: 13 amino acids. With 6 bases removed from V and 8 bases from J, the gap between germline ends came to 16 bases. Germline assignment: CDR1 MNHEY and CDR2 SMNVEV (reference sequence). In nucleotides, the CDR3 is TGTGCCAGCAGCATGCGGGGGTTTGACGGCTACACCTTC. It codes for CASSMRGFDGYTF.

The gene calls are TRBV10-3 and TRBJ1-5; no clear D. The CDR3 runs to 13 residues. Looked up from germline, CDR1 is ENHRY and CDR2 is SYGVKD. Trimming took off 2 bases at V and 4 bases at J, with 6 bases between the two ends. The CDR3: CAISETENQPQHF. CDR3 DNA: TGTGCCATCAGTGAGACAGAGAATCAGCCCCAGCATTTT.

The V and J genes are TRBV5-6 and TRBJ2-1, with 10 bases that match TRBD2. The germline V gene has CDR1 SGHDT and CDR2 YYEEEE. This CDR3 is 16 amino acids long. Losses at the gene ends were 4 bases for V and 6 bases for J; bases not matched to a gene: 10. CDR3 DNA sequence: TGTGCCAGCAGCCCGCTCGGGACTAGCGATTTCAATGAGCAGTTCTTC. Encoded protein: CASSPLGTSDFNEQFF.

The chain is built from TRBV7-9 and TRBJ2-2; TRBD1 matches 9 bases. The CDR3 sequence is 16 residues long. J was trimmed by 6 bases and V by 2 bases; bases with no gene match: 7. Germline V gene sequence: CDR1 SEHNR, CDR2 FQNEAQ (reference sequence). The CDR3 region is CASSLRDRESAGELFF. CDR3 sequence (DNA): TGTGCCAGCAGCTTACGGGACAGGGAATCGGCCGGGGAGCTGTTTTTT.

The rearrangement uses TRBV15 and TRBJ2-3; 8 nucleotides align to TRBD2. J lost 0 bases, V lost 4 bases, and 6 bases had no gene match. This CDR3 is built from 16 residues. Germline V gene sequence: CDR1 LNHNV, CDR2 YYDKDF (reference sequence). The chain's CDR3 is CATSTGGGPSTDTQYF. As DNA, the CDR3 is TGTGCCACCAGCACGGGCGGGGGGCCGAGCACAGATACGCAGTATTTT.

V usage is TRBV7-2 and J usage is TRBJ2-7, with D maybe TRBD1 (7 bases). Looked up from germline, CDR1 is SGHTA and CDR2 is FQGNSA. There are 15 residues in the CDR3. Deletions cut 3 bases from V and 5 bases from J, with 17 bases between. The CDR3 nucleotides read TGTGCCAGCAGCTTCCCGGGGACCAGGGGGGACGAGCAGTACTTC. It codes for CASSFPGTRGDEQYF.

The chain is built from TRBV7-5 and TRBJ2-5; the table's D call, TRBD2, has no DNA check behind it. The J call may be mistaken, given a closer DNA end match to TRBJ2-7. TRBV7-5 is a pseudogene locus. The CDR3 has 11 amino acids. The CDR3 coding sequence is TGTGTCAGAAGCGACGAGGGCGAGCAGTACTTC. Protein: CVRSDEGEQYF.

This sequence joins TRBV2 and TRBJ2-5; 8 bases align to TRBD2. Germline trimming cut 3 bases from V and 2 bases from J; bases unmatched to any gene: 17. The germline gives CDR1 SNHLY, CDR2 FYNNEI. The CDR3 length is 19 residues. CDR3 coding DNA: TGTGCCAGCAGTGACCAAAGAGCGGGAGAAGGGGATGGGCAAGAGACCCAGTACTTC. Translating it yields CASSDQRAGEGDGQETQYF.

The V call is TRBV5-1, the J call TRBJ2-2; D may be TRBD1 (5 bases). Trimming took off 3 bases at V and 6 bases at J, with 12 bases between the two ends. The CDR3 runs to 14 residues. Germline CDR1 is SGHRS and CDR2 is YFSETQ. Written as DNA, the CDR3 is TGCGCCAGCAGCTCCATGGGGCGGTCCGGGGAGCTGTTTTTT. Translated: CASSSMGRSGELFF.

The rearrangement links TRBV12-5 to TRBJ2-3; D is unclear. Germline loops: CDR1 LGHNT, CDR2 FRNRAP. The CDR3 loop spans 12 amino acids. V was clipped by 9 bases and J by 2 bases, with 9 bases between them. The chain's CDR3 is CASCFFTDTQYF. CDR3 DNA sequence: TGTGCTAGCTGTTTTTTCACAGATACGCAGTATTTT.

The chain links TRBV15 to TRBJ2-7; D is possibly TRBD2 (5 bases). In germline, CDR1 is LNHNV, CDR2 YYDKDF (reference sequence). Trimming pared 1 base from V and 1 base from J, leaving 8 bases between. The CDR3 contains 14 residues. The CDR3 here is CATSRVRGSYEQYF. In DNA form, the CDR3 reads TGTGCCACCAGCAGAGTACGGGGATCCTACGAGCAGTACTTC.

V gene TRBV6-1 combines with J gene TRBJ2-5, with D tentatively TRBD2 (5 bases). CDR1 and CDR2 from the germline V gene are MNHNS and SASEGT. The germline V and J ends were trimmed by 6 bases and 1 base, with 12 bases remaining between them. The CDR3 runs 14 residues. In nucleotides, the CDR3 is TGTGCCAGCAGCCACGGGGTAGGCCAAGAGACCCAGTACTTC. This sequence encodes CASSHGVGQETQYF.

This clone was observed a handful of times. The V gene is TRBV28, the J gene TRBJ1-1, with 7 bases lining up with TRBD1. The CDR3 contains 13 residues. Germline CDR1 MDHEN, CDR2 SYDVKM. The V gene end was trimmed by 6 bases and the J gene end by 6 bases; junction bases not matched to a gene: 7. The CDR3 sequence: CASRPQGTPEAFF. CDR3 in DNA: TGTGCCAGCAGGCCACAGGGGACCCCTGAAGCTTTCTTT.

V gene TRBV9 combines with J gene TRBJ2-2, with TRBD1 matching 8 bases. Germline loops: CDR1 SGDLS, CDR2 YYNGEE. The CDR3 runs 15 residues. The V and J ends lost 2 bases and 6 bases, in that order; junction bases with no gene match: 6. The CDR3: CASSVGQGAAGELFF. The CDR3 nucleotides are TGTGCCAGCAGCGTCGGGCAGGGGGCCGCCGGGGAGCTGTTTTTT.

The chain is built from TRBV5-4 and TRBJ2-7; D might be TRBD1 (6 bases). Trimming left V 4 bases short and J 0 bases short, with 8 bases between. CDR1 and CDR2 from the germline V gene are SGHNT and YYREEE (reference sequence). CDR3 size: 13 residues. Written as DNA, the CDR3 is TGTGCCAGCAGCCGGGACAACTCCTACGAGCAGTACTTC. It yields the protein CASSRDNSYEQYF.

In the case of this clone: Sequence at one end of the junction differs from germline and may be a read error. CDR3 amino acids: CSSSLRQYEQYF. CDR3 coding DNA: TGTTCCAGCAGCTTGCGACAGTACGAGCAGTACTTC. This chain uses TRBV7-9 with TRBJ2-7, with D maybe TRBD1 (5 bases). There are 12 residues in the CDR3. Germline V CDR1 and CDR2: SEHNR, FQNEAQ (reference sequence).

This rearrangement joins TRBV4-3 to TRBJ2-3; D is unclear. V was shortened by 1 base and J by 5 bases, with 7 bases between the two germline ends. This CDR3 is built from 13 residues. Germline CDR1 LGHNA, CDR2 YSLEER. The CDR3 coding sequence is TGCGCCAGCAGCCAAGTTTACGGAGATACGCAGTATTTT. As protein: CASSQVYGDTQYF.

The J gene is TRBJ2-1, the V gene TRBV2, with no clear D. Per germline, CDR1 SNHLY and CDR2 FYNNEI. This CDR3 has 12 amino acids. V gave up 6 bases and J gave up 10 bases, with 13 bases separating them. As DNA, the CDR3 is TGTGCCAGCAGCGTCACTGGCGGAGAGCAGTTCTTC. This gives the protein CASSVTGGEQFF.

J is TRBJ2-3 and V is TRBV5-4, with 8 bases matching TRBD2. V trimming: 0 bases; J trimming: 0 bases; junction bases outside the gene matches: 6. The CDR3 runs to 17 residues. Germline V gene sequence: CDR1 SGHNT, CDR2 YYREEE (reference sequence). The chain's CDR3 is CASSLALAGSSTDTQYF. Written as DNA, the CDR3 is TGTGCCAGCAGCTTGGCGTTAGCGGGGAGCAGCACAGATACGCAGTATTTT. The entire variable domain, with the rest obtained from reference TRBV5-4 and TRBJ2-3, is as follows: ETGVTQSPTHLIKTRGQQVTLRCSSQSGHNTVSWYQQALGQGPQFIFQYYREEENGRGNFPPRFSGLQFPNYSSELNVNALELDDSALYLCASSLALAGSSTDTQYFGPGTRLTVL.

The chain is built from TRBV6-5 and TRBJ2-7; 7 bases align to TRBD2. Unmatched junction bases numbered 7, after V lost 5 bases and J lost 3 bases. Germline V gives CDR1 MNHEY, CDR2 SVGAGI. CDR3 length: 14 amino acids. CDR3 DNA sequence: TGTGCCAGCAGTGAGGGACTACCCCGCTACGAGCAGTACTTC. It codes for CASSEGLPRYEQYF.

This sequence joins TRBV19 and TRBJ1-2; D is perhaps TRBD1 (6 bases). This CDR3 has 14 residues. The germline gives CDR1 LNHDA, CDR2 SQIVND (reference sequence). V was cut by 3 bases and J by 7 bases, with 15 bases left in between. The CDR3 loop is CASSIAGGGPGYTF. CDR3 nucleotide sequence: TGTGCCAGTAGTATTGCTGGGGGGGGGCCTGGCTACACCTTC.

The chain carries TRBV5-5 and TRBJ1-4, with D possibly TRBD1 on 6 matching bases. Trimming took 3 bases from V and 6 from J, leaving 21 bases between them. Germline loops: CDR1 SGHKS, CDR2 YYEKEE (reference sequence). The CDR3 covers 17 residues. The chain's CDR3 is CASSSYLVPGADEKLFF. CDR3 DNA: TGTGCCAGCAGCTCCTACCTCGTACCAGGGGCAGATGAAAAACTGTTTTTT.

V gene TRBV28 combines with J gene TRBJ1-2, with a weak D call TRBD1 (5 bases). Trimming took 8 bases from V and 4 from J, leaving 14 bases between them. The germline CDR1 and CDR2 sequences are MDHEN and SYDVKM. This CDR3 contains 13 residues. CDR3 protein: CASRWRGSYGYTF. The CDR3 nucleotides are TGTGCCAGCCGTTGGCGGGGGTCCTATGGCTACACCTTC.